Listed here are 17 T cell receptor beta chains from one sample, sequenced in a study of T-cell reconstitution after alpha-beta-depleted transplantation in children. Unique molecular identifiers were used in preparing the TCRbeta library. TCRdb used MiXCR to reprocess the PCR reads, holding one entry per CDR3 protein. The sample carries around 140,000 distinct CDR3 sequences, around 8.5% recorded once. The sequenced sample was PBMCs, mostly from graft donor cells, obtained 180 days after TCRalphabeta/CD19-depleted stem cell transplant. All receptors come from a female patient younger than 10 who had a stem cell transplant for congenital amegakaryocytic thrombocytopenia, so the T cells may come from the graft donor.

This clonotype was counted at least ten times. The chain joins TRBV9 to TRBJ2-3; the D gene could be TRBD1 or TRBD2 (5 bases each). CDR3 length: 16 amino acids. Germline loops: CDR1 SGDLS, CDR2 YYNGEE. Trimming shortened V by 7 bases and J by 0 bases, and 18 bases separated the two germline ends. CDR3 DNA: TGTGCCAGCCCGAGGGGAGTGGTCTTTAGCACAGATACGCAGTATTTT. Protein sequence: CASPRGVVFSTDTQYF.

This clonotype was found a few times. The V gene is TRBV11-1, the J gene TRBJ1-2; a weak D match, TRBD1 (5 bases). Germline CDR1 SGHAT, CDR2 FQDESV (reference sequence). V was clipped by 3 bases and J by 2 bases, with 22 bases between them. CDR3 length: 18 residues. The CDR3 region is CASSFPKEAGYQNYGYTF. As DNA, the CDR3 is TGTGCCAGCAGCTTTCCCAAGGAAGCAGGGTATCAGAACTATGGCTACACCTTC. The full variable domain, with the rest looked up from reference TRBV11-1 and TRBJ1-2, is EAEVAQSPRYKITEKSQAVAFWCDPISGHATLYWYRQILGQGPELLVQFQDESVVDDSQLPKDRFSAERLKGVDSTLKIQPAELGDSAMYLCASSFPKEAGYQNYGYTFGSGTRLTVV.

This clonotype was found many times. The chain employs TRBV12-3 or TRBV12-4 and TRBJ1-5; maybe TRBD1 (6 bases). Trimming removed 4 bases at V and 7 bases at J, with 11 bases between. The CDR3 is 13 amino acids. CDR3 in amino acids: CASSSGEGQPQHF. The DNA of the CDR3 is TGTGCCAGCAGTTCAGGGGAGGGCCAGCCCCAGCATTTT.

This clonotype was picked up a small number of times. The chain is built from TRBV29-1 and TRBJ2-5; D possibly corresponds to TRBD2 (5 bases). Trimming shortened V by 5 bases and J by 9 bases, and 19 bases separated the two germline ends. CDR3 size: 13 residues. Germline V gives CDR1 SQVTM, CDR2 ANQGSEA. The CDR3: CSVPDYPRGAQYF. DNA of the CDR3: TGCAGCGTTCCAGACTATCCGCGAGGTGCCCAGTACTTC.

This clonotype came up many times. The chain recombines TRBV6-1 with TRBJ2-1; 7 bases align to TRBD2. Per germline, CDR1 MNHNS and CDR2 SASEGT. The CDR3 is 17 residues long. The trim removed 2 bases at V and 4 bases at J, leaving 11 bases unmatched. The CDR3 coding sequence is TGTGCCAGCAGTGAAATTAGTGGGGTTAGCGGGTACAATGAGCAGTTCTTC. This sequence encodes CASSEISGVSGYNEQFF.

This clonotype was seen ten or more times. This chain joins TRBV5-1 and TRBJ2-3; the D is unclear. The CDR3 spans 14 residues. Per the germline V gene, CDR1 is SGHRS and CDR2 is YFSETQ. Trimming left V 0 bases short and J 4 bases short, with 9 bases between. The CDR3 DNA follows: TGCGCCAGCAGCTTGGGTTGGGCTGCAGATACGCAGTATTTT. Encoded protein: CASSLGWAADTQYF.

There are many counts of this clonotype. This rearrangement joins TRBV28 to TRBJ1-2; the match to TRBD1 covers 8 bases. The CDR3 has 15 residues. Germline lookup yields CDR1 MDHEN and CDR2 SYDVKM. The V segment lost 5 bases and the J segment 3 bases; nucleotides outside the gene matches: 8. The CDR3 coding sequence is TGTGCCAGCAGTCTCGTCGGACAGGGCTACTATGGCTACACCTTC. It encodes CASSLVGQGYYGYTF.

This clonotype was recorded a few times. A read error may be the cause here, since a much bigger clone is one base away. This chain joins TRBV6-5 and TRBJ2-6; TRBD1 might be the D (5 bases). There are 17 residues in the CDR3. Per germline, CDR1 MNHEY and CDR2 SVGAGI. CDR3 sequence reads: CASSSNIIFSGANGLTF. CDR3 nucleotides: TGTGCCAGCAGTTCGAACATTATTTTCTCTGGGGCCAACGGCCTGACTTTC.

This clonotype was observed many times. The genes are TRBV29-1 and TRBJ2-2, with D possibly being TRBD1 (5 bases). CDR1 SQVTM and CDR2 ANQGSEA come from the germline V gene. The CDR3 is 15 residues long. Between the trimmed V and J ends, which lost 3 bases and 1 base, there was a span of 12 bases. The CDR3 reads CSVDKGLGNTGELFF. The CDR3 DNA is TGCAGCGTTGACAAGGGGCTGGGGAACACCGGGGAGCTGTTTTTT.

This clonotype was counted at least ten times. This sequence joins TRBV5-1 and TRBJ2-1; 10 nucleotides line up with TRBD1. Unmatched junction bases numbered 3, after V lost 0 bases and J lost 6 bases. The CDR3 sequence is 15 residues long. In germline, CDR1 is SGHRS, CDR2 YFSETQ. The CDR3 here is CASSLAGTGANEQFF. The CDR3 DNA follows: TGCGCCAGCAGCTTGGCGGGGACAGGGGCCAATGAGCAGTTCTTC.

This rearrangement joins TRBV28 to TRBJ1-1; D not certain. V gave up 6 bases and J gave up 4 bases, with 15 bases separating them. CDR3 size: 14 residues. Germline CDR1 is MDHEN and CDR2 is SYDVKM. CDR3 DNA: TGTGCCAGCAGGCCTCCTGGGTCGAGCACTGAAGCTTTCTTT. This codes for CASRPPGSSTEAFF.

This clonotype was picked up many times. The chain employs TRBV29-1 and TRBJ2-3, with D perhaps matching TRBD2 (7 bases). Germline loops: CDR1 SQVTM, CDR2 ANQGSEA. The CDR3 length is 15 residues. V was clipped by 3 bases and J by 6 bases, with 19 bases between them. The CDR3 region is CSVDRAGADVDTQYF. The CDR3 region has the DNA TGCAGCGTTGATCGTGCGGGGGCGGATGTGGATACGCAGTATTTT.

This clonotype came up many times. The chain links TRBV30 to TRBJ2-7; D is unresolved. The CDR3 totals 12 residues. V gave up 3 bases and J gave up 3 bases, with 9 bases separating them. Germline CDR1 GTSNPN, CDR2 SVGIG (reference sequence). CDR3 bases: TGTGCCTGGAGCCGCCAATTCTACGAGCAGTACTTC. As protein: CAWSRQFYEQYF.

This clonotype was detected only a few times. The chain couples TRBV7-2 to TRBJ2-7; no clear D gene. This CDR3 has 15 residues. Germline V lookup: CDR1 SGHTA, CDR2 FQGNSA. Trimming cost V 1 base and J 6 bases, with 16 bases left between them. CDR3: CASSLDSGRLGEQYF. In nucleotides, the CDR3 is TGTGCCAGCAGCTTAGATTCGGGCAGGTTAGGCGAGCAGTACTTC.

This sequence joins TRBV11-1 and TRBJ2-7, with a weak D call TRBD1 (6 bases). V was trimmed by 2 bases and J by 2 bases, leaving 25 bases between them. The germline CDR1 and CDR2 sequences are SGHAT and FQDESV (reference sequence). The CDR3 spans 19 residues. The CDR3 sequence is CASSLRISPQGKGPYEQYF. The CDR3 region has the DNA TGTGCCAGCAGCTTACGGATCAGTCCACAGGGTAAGGGTCCCTACGAGCAGTACTTC.

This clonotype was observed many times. The CDR3 sequence is CASSTKDSFNEKLFF. In DNA, the CDR3 is TGCGCCAGCAGCACAAAGGACAGTTTTAATGAAAAACTGTTTTTT. The chain recombines TRBV5-1 with TRBJ1-4, with D perhaps TRBD1 (6 bases). Germline CDR1 SGHRS, CDR2 YFSETQ. V shed 4 bases and J shed 4 bases, with 14 bases lying between them. The CDR3 spans 15 residues.

The CDR3 protein is CASSLELAANTGELFF. The CDR3 region has the DNA TGTGCCAGCAGCTTAGAACTAGCGGCGAACACCGGGGAGCTGTTTTTT. The rearrangement links TRBV7-6 to TRBJ2-2; 8 nucleotides match TRBD2. Germline values: CDR1 SGHVS, CDR2 FNYEAQ. The V gene end was trimmed by 1 base and the J gene end by 0 bases; junction bases not matched to a gene: 1. The CDR3 loop spans 16 amino acids.